This TCR beta chain was recorded in a study of blood T cell repertoires in COVID-19. For the study at large: The samples span acute and convalescent COVID-19 from the United States, Italy and Spain. Sample material is recorded as cDNA or gDNA derived from T cells, B-cell-depleted T cells, or PBMCs.

Generated by immunoSEQ multiplex PCR, the TCRdb table keeps only in-frame clones and is missing some. The data contain under 200,000 clones, 82% of them singletons. This CDR3 is 13 amino acids long. V lost 1 base and J 3 bases, leaving 7 bases between the germline ends. The sample taken for sequencing was peripheral blood. The chain links TRBV12-3 or TRBV12-4 to TRBJ2-7, with D perhaps matching TRBD1 (6 bases). The source is a young woman with acute or convalescent COVID-19. This CDR3 reads CASSLVQGYEQYF. The CDR3 nucleotides read TGTGCCAGCAGTTTAGTACAGGGCTACGAGCAGTACTTC.